These 6 T cell receptor beta chains share one sample of origin, sequenced in a study of CD8 T cells in ankylosing spondylitis. TCRdb re-analysed the 5' RACE reads in MiXCR, keeping a single row per CDR3 protein. The profile shows under 300,000 distinct CDR3 sequences, 8% to 11% of them singletons. Sequenced sample: blood, either unsorted or a sorted T cell fraction (not recorded which). These receptors were obtained from a male donor with ankylosing spondylitis or in good health (not recorded which).

This clonotype has at least ten counts. The rearrangement joins TRBV6-6 to TRBJ2-2; 7 nucleotides line up with TRBD2. V lost 2 bases and J lost 1; bases outside the gene matches: 4. The CDR3 sequence is 16 residues long. Germline loops: CDR1 MNHNY, CDR2 SVGAGI (reference sequence). CDR3 sequence: CASSYGGGGNTGELFF. The CDR3 region has the DNA TGTGCCAGCAGTTACGGAGGCGGGGGGAACACCGGGGAGCTGTTTTTT.

This clonotype was seen only a few times. The chain joins TRBV5-1 to TRBJ1-2; D is ambiguous. This CDR3 has 14 residues. V shed 4 bases and J shed 7 bases, with 17 bases lying between them. The V gene's germline CDR1 is SGHRS and CDR2 YFSETQ. The CDR3 coding sequence is TGCGCCAGCAGCCCTCCGGAGGACTCAGTTGGCTACACCTTC. Protein product: CASSPPEDSVGYTF.

This clonotype appeared many times. The J gene is TRBJ2-3, the V gene TRBV3-1; D might be TRBD2 (5 bases). V was shortened by 3 bases and J by 6 bases, with 13 bases between the two germline ends. Germline assignment: CDR1 LGHDT and CDR2 YNNKEL (reference sequence). The CDR3 covers 14 residues. CDR3 DNA: TGTGCCAGCAGCCAGTCCGGAGGCGGGGATACGCAGTATTTT. Protein product: CASSQSGGGDTQYF.

The table lists this clonotype with many counts. The V and J genes are TRBV7-9 and TRBJ2-1, with TRBD2 matching over 7 bases. V dropped 5 bases and J dropped 6; count of bases not matched to a gene: 4. The CDR3 has 13 residues. Germline V gives CDR1 SEHNR, CDR2 FQNEAQ (reference sequence). CDR3 in amino acids: CASSTGLPNEQFF. The CDR3 nucleotides are TGTGCCAGCAGCACGGGACTACCCAATGAGCAGTTCTTC.

A few counts support this clonotype. V and J are TRBV7-9 and TRBJ1-1; the D is unclear. Deletions cut 3 bases from V and 5 bases from J, with 10 bases between. CDR3 length: 13 residues. Germline CDR1 reads SEHNR; CDR2 reads FQNEAQ (reference sequence). CDR3 coding DNA: TGTGCCAGCAGCTTCCAACTTTTGACTGAAGCTTTCTTT. Its translation is CASSFQLLTEAFF. Complete variable domain (other parts from reference TRBV7-9 and TRBJ1-1): DTGVSQNPRHKITKRGQNVTFRCDPISEHNRLYWYRQTLGQGPEFLTYFQNEAQLEKSRLLSDRFSAERPKGSFSTLEIQRTEQGDSAMYLCASSFQLLTEAFFGQGTRLTVV.

Ten or more counts support this clonotype. The chain links TRBV5-1 to TRBJ1-4; 7 nucleotides align to TRBD1. Trimming took 1 base from V and 4 from J; bases not matched to a gene: 4. The CDR3 runs 15 residues. CDR1 is SGHRS, CDR2 YFSETQ, per germline. For the CDR3, the DNA is TGCGCCAGCAGCTTGTGGGGACAGAGTAATGAAAAACTGTTTTTT. It encodes CASSLWGQSNEKLFF.